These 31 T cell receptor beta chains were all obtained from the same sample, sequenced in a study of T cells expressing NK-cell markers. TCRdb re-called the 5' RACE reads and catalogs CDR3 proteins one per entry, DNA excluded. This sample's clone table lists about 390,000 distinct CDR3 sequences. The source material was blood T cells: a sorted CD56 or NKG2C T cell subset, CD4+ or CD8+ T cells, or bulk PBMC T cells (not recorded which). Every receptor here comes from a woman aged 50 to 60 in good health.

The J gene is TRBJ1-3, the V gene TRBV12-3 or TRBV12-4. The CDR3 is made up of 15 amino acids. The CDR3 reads CASSFPGSSGNTIYF.

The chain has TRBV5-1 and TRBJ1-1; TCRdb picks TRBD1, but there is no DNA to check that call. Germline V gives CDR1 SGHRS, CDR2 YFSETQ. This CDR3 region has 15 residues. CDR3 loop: CASSLIGQANTEAFF. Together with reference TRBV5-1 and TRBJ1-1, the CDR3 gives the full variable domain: KAGVTQTPRYLIKTRGQQVTLSCSPISGHRSVSWYQQTPGQGLQFLFEYFSETQRNKGNFPGRFSGRQFSNSRSEMNVSTLELGDSALYLCASSLIGQANTEAFFGQGTRLTVV.

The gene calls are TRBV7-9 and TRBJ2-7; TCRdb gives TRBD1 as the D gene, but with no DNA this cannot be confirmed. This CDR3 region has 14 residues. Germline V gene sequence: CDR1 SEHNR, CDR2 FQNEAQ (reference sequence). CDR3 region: CASSPGTRLREQYF.

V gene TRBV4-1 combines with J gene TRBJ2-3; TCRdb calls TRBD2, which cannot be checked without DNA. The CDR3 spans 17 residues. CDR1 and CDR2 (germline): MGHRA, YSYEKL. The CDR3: CASSPLGLAGATDTQYF.

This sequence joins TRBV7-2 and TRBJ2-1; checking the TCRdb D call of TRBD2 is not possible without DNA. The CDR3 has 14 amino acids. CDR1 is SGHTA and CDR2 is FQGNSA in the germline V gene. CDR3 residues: CASSGSGRLDEQFF.

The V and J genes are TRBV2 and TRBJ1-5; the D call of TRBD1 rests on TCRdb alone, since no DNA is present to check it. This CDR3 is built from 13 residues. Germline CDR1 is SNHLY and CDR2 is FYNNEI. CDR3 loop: CASVETGDQPQHF.

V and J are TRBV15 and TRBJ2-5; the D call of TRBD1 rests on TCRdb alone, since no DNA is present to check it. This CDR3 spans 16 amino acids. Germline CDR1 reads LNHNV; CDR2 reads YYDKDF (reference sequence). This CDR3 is CATSRSQGAFWETQYF.

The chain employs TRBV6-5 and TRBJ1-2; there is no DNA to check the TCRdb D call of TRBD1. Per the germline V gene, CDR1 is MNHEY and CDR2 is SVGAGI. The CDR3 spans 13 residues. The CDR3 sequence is CASSRIQGYGYTF.

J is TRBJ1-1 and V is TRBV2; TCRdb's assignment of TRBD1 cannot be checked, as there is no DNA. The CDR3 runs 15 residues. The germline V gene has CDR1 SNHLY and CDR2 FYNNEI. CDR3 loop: CASSLRDRVGTEAFF. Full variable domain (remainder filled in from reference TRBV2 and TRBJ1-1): EPEVTQTPSHQVTQMGQEVILRCVPISNHLYFYWYRQILGQKVEFLVSFYNNEISEKSEIFDDQFSVERPDGSNFTLKIRSTKLEDSAMYFCASSLRDRVGTEAFFGQGTRLTVV.

CDR3 loop: CASSLTGRTSGSQGEQFF. V usage is TRBV7-3 and J usage is TRBJ2-1; TCRdb lists TRBD2, though no DNA is available to test this call. The CDR3 length is 18 residues. Per germline, CDR1 SGHTA and CDR2 FQGTGA.

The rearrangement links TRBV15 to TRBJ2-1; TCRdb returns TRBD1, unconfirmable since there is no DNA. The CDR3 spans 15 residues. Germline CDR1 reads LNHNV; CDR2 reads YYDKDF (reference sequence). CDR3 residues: CATSRGKAGRDEQFF.

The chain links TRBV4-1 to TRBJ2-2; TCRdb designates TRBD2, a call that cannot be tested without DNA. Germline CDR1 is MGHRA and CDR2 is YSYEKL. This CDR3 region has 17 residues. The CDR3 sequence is CASSQAGLAAQAGELFF.

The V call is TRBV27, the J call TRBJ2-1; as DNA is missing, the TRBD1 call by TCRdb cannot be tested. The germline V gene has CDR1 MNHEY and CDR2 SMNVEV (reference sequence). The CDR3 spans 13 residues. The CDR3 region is CASSSGPPFGQFF.

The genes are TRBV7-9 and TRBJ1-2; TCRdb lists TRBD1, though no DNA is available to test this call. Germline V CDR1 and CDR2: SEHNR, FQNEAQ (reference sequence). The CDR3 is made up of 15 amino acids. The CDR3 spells CASSTGTPSNYGYTF.

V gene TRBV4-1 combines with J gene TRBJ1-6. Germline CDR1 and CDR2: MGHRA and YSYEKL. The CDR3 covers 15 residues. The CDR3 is CASSQPRTAHSPLHF.

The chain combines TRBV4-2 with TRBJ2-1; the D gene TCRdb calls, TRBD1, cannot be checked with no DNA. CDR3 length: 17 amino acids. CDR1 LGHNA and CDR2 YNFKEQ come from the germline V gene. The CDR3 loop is CASSQDPGRSSYNEQFF.

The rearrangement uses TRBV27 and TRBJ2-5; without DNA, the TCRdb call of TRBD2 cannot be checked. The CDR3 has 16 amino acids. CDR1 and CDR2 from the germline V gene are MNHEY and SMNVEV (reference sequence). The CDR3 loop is CASSPASGRAEETQYF.

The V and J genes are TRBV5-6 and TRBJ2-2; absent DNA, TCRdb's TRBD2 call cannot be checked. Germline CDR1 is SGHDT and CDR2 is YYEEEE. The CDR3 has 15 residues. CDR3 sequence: CASSLSGIETGELFF.

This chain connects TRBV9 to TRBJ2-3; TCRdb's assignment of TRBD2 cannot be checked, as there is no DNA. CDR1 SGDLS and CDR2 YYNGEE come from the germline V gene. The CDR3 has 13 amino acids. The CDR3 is CASRSAGADTQYF.

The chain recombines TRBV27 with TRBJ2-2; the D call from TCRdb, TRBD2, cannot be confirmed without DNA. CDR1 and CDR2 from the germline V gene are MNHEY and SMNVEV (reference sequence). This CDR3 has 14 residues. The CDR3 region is CASWDSGPTGELFF.

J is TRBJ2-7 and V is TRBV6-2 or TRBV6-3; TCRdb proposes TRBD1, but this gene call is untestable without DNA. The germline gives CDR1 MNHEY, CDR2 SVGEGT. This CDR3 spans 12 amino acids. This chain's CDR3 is CASSYGGSEQYF.

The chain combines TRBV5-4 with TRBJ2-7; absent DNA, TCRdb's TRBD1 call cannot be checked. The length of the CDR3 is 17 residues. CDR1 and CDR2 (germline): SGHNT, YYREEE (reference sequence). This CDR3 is CASSRTRQGLSSYEQYF.

The CDR3 sequence is CASSPSGQLSNQPQHF. The J gene is TRBJ1-5, the V gene TRBV7-9; TCRdb indicates TRBD1, and absent DNA this call remains unverified. The CDR3 is 16 residues long. From germline, CDR1 is SEHNR and CDR2 FQNEAQ (reference sequence).

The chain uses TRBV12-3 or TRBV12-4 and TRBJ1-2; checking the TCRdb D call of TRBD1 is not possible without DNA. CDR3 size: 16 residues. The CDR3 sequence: CASSPRWQGRVYGYTF.

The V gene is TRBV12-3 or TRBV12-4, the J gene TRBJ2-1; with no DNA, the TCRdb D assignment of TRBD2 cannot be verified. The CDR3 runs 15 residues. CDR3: CASSFWGLEDNEQFF.

The CDR3 loop reads CASSLLGENIQYF. The rearrangement links TRBV27 to TRBJ2-4; the D call from TCRdb, TRBD1, cannot be confirmed without DNA. CDR3 length: 13 residues. In germline, CDR1 is MNHEY, CDR2 SMNVEV (reference sequence).

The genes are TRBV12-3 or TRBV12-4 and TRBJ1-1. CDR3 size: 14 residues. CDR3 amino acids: CASTTGRGVYEAFF.

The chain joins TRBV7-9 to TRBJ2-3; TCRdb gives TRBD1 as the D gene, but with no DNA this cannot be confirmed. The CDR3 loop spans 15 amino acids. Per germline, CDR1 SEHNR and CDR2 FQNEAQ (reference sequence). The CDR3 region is CASGTSGTGTDTQYF.

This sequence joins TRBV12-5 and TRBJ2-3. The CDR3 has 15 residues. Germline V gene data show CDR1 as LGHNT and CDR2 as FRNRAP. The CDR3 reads CASGLVIGVADTQYF.

CDR3: CASSSLRGKSYGYTF. This chain joins TRBV12-3 or TRBV12-4 and TRBJ1-2; with no DNA, the TCRdb D assignment of TRBD1 cannot be verified. The length of the CDR3 is 15 residues.

CDR3: CASQIQQGANTEAFF. This chain links TRBV5-1 with TRBJ1-1; TCRdb outputs TRBD1, but without DNA this stays unchecked. Germline V gives CDR1 SGHRS, CDR2 YFSETQ. This CDR3 has 15 residues.